This record covers a single T cell receptor (beta chain). This entry comes from a study of blood T cell repertoires in COVID-19. Study overall: The origin of the acute and convalescent COVID-19 samples was the United States, Italy and Spain.

Libraries were prepared by immunoSEQ multiplex PCR; TCRdb keeps only in-frame clonotypes and omits some of them. Among approximately 150,000 clones listed, 75% to 85% were seen once. V shed 6 bases and J 11 bases; nucleotides not matched to a gene: 11. Germline V gene data show CDR1 as MNHEY and CDR2 as SVGAGI. The CDR3 is 13 residues long. The sample was peripheral blood. This sequence was found in a woman aged 45-65 years in a cohort sampled during active or convalescent COVID-19. The J gene is TRBJ1-1, the V gene TRBV6-5; 8 bases map to TRBD1. The CDR3, as DNA: TGTGCCAGCAGAGCTAGACAGGGGCTCGGGGCTTTCTTT. Its translation is CASRARQGLGAFF.